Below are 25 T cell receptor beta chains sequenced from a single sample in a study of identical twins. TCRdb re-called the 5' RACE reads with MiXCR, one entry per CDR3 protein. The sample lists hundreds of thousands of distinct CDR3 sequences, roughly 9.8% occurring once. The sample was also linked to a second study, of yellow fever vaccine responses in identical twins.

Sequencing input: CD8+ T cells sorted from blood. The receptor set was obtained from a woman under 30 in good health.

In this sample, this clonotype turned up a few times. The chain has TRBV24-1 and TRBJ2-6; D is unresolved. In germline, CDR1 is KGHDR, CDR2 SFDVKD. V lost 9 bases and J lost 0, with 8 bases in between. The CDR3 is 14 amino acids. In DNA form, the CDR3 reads TGTGCCACCGCCCCTGACTCTGGGGCCAACGTCCTGACTTTC. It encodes CATAPDSGANVLTF.

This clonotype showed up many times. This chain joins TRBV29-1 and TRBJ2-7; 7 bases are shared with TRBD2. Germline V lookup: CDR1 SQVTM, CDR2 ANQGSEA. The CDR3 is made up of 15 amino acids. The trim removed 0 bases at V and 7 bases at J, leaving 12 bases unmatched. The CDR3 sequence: CSVEDLVAGAGEQYF. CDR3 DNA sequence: TGCAGCGTTGAAGATCTAGTGGCGGGAGCGGGGGAGCAGTACTTC.

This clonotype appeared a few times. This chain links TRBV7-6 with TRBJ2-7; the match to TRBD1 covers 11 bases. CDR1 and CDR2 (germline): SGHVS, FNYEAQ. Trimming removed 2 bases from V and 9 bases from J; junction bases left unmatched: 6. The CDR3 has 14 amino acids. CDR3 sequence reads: CASSLHGQGALQYF. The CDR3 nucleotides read TGTGCCAGCAGCTTACACGGACAGGGGGCTCTGCAGTACTTC.

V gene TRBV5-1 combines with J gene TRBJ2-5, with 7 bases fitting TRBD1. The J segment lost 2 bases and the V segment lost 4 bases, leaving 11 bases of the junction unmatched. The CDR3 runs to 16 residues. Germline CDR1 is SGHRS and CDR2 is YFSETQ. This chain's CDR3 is CASSAPGTEAQETQYF. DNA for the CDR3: TGCGCCAGCAGCGCCCCCGGGACAGAGGCTCAAGAGACCCAGTACTTC.

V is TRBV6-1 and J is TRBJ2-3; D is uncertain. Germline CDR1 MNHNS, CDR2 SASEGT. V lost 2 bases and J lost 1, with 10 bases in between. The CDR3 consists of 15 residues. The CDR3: CASSEPPAGTDTQYF. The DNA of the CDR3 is TGTGCCAGCAGTGAACCCCCCGCGGGCACAGATACGCAGTATTTT.

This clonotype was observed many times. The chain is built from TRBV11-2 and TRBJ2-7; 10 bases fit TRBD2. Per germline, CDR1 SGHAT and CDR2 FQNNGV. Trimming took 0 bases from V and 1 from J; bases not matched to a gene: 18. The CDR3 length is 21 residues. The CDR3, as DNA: TGTGCCAGCAGCTTAGATTTGACAGCCTGGATGGTAGCGGGAGGATCCTACGAGCAGTACTTC. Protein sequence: CASSLDLTAWMVAGGSYEQYF.

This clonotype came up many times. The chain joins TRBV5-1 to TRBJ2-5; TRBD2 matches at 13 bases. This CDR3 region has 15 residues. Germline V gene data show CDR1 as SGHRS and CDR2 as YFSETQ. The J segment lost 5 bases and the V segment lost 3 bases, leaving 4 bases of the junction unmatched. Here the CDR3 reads CASSYGLAGDETQYF. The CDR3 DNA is TGCGCCAGCAGCTACGGACTAGCGGGGGATGAGACCCAGTACTTC.

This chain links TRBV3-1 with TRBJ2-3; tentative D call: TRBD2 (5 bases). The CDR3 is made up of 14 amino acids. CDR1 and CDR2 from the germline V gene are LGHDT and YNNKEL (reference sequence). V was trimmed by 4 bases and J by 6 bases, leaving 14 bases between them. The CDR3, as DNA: TGTGCCAGCAGCCCGTTGACTTGGGAGGATACGCAGTATTTT. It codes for CASSPLTWEDTQYF.

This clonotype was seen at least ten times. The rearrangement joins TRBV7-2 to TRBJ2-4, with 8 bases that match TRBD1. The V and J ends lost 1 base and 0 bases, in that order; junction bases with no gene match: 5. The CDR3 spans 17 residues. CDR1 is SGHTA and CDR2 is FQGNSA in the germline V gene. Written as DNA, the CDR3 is TGTGCCAGCAGCTTAGGCGCGACAGGGGCAGCCAAAAACATTCAGTACTTC. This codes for CASSLGATGAAKNIQYF.

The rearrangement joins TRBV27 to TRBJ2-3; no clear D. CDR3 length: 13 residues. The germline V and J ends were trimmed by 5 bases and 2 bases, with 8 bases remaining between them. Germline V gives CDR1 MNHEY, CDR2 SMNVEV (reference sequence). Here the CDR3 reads CASSQLYTDTQYF. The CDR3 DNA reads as TGTGCCAGCAGTCAGCTATACACAGATACGCAGTATTTT.

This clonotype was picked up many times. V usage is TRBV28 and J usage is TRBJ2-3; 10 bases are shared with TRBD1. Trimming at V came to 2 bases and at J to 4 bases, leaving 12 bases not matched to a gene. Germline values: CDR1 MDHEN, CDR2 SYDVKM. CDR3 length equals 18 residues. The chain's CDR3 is CASSLGLGGQGSSDTQYF. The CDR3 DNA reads TGTGCCAGCAGTTTAGGCCTTGGGGGACAGGGGTCGTCAGATACGCAGTATTTT.

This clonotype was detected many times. Here the CDR3 DNA reads TGTGCCAGCACCTTGAGGGACAGACCTAACTACGAGCAGTACTTC. This translates into CASTLRDRPNYEQYF. The V gene is TRBV12-3 or TRBV12-4, the J gene TRBJ2-7, with 7 nucleotides matching TRBD1. The CDR3 has 15 amino acids. The junction had 12 bases not matched to a gene; V was cut back by 7 bases and J by 3 bases.

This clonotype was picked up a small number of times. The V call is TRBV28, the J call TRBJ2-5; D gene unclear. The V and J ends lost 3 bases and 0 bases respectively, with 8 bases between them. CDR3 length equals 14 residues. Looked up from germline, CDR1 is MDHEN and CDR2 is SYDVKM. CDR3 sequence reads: CASSFDGYQETQYF. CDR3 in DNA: TGTGCCAGCAGTTTTGACGGGTACCAAGAGACCCAGTACTTC.

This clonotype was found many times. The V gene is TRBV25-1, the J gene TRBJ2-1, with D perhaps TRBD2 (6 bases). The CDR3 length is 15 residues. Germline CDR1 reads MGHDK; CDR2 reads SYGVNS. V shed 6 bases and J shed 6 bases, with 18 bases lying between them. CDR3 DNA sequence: TGTGCCAGCAGCGGGAGCCTAAGCGCGGCCAATGAGCAGTTCTTC. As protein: CASSGSLSAANEQFF.

This CDR3 reads CAVEGFLYEQYF. For the CDR3, the DNA is TGTGCCGTCGAGGGGTTTTTGTACGAGCAGTACTTC. This rearrangement joins TRBV7-9 to TRBJ2-7, with D perhaps TRBD1 or TRBD2 (5 bases each). V lost 11 bases to trimming and J lost 4 bases, with 15 bases between them. CDR1 is SEHNR and CDR2 is FQNEAQ in the germline V gene (reference sequence). This CDR3 contains 12 residues.

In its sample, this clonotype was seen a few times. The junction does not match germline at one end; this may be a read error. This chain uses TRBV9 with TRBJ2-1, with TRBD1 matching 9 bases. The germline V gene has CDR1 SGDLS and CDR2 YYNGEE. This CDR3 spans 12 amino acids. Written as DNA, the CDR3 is TGTGCCAGCGGGGGGTCGGGGACAGGGAAGCTCTTC. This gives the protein CASGGSGTGKLF.

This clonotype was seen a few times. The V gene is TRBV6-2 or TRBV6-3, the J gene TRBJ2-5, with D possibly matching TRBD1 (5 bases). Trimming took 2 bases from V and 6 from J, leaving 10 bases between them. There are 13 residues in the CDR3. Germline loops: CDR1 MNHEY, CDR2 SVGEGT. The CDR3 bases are TGTGCCAGCAGTTACGACCAGGGAAAGACCCAGTACTTC. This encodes CASSYDQGKTQYF.

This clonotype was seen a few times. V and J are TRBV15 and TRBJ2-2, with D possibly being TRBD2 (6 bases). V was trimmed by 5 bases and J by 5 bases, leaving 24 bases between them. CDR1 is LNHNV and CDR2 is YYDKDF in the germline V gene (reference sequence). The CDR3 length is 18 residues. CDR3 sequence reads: CATSPTLGTRGGTGELFF. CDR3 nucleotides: TGTGCCACCAGCCCCACATTAGGGACCCGGGGAGGAACCGGGGAGCTGTTTTTT.

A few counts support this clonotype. The CDR3, as DNA: TGTGCCAGCAGCGGTGGGGGGCTCAATGAGCAGTTCTTC. It specifies CASSGGGLNEQFF. This chain joins TRBV28 and TRBJ2-1, with D tentatively TRBD1 or TRBD2 (6 bases each). This CDR3 contains 13 residues. The V end was cut by 6 bases, the J end by 6 bases, with 12 bases between. Germline V lookup: CDR1 MDHEN, CDR2 SYDVKM.

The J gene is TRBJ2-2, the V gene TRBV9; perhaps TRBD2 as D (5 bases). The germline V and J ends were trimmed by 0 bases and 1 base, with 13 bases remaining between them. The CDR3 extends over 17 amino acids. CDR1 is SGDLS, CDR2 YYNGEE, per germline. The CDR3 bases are TGTGCCAGCAGCGTAGCACAGCGGCCGCTGAACACCGGGGAGCTGTTTTTT. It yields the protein CASSVAQRPLNTGELFF.

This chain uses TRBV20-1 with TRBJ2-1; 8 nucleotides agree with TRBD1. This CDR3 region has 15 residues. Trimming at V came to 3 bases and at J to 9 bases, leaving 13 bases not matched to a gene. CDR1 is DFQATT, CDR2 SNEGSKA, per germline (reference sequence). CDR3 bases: TGCAGTGCTAGGGTTCAGGGGGCCGACTTCAGTGAGCAGTTCTTC. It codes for CSARVQGADFSEQFF.

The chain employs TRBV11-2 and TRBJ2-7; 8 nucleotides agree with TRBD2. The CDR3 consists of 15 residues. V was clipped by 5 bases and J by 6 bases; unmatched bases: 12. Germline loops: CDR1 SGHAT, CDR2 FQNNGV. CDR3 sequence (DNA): TGTGCCAGCAGCCGACTAGCGCAAGAGGGGCTCGAGCAGTACTTC. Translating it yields CASSRLAQEGLEQYF.

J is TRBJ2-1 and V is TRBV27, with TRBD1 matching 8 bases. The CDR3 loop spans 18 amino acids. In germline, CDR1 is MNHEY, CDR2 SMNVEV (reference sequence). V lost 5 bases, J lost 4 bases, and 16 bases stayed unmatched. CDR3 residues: CASSPFWGPGGFYNEQFF. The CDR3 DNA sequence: TGTGCCAGCAGTCCCTTCTGGGGGCCAGGGGGCTTTTACAATGAGCAGTTCTTC.

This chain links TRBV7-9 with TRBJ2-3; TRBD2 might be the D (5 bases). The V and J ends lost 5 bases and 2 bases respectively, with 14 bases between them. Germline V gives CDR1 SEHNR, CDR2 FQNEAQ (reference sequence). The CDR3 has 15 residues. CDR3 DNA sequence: TGTGCCAGCAGCCTCGAGGGCGGATACACAGATACGCAGTATTTT. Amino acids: CASSLEGGYTDTQYF.

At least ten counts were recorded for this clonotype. CDR3 amino acids: CASSQDRGPYEQYF. The CDR3 nucleotides read TGCGCCAGCAGCCAGGACAGGGGTCCCTACGAGCAGTACTTC. The V gene is TRBV4-3, the J gene TRBJ2-7, with TRBD1 identical over 9 bases. The V and J ends lost 3 bases and 2 bases, in that order; junction bases with no gene match: 2. Germline V gene lookup returns CDR1 LGHNA and CDR2 YSLEER. The length of the CDR3 is 14 residues.